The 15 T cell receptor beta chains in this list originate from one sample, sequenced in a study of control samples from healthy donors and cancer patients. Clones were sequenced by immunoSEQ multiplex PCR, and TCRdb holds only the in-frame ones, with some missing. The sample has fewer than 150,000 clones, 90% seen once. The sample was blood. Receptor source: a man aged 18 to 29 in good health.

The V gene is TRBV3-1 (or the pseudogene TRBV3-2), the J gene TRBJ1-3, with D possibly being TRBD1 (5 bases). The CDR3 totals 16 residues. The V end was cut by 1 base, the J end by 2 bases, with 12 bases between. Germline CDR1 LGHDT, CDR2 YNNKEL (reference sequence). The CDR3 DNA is TGTGCCAGCAGCCAAGTCGGTGGGGGGGCTGGAAACACCATATATTTT. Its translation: CASSQVGGGAGNTIYF.

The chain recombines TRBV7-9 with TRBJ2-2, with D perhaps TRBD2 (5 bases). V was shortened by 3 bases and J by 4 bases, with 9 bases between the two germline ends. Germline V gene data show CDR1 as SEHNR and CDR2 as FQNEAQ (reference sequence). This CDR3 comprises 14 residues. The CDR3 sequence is CASSFGVPTGELFF. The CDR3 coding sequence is TGTGCCAGCAGCTTCGGGGTCCCCACCGGGGAGCTGTTTTTT.

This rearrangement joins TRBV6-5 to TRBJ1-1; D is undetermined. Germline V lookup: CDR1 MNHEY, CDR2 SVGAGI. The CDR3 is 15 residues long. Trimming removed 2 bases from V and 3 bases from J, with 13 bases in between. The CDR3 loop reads CASSYVRGIDTEAFF. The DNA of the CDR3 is TGTGCCAGCAGTTACGTCCGAGGGATCGACACTGAAGCTTTCTTT.

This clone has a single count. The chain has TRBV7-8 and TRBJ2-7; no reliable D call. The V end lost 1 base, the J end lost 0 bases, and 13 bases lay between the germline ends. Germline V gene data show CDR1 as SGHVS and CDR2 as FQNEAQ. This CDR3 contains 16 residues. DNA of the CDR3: TGTGCCAGCAGCTTAGGACTGGCCCCCAGCTCCTACGAGCAGTACTTC. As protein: CASSLGLAPSSYEQYF.

The CDR3 coding sequence is TGTGCCAGCAGCTTGGTAAGGCGGCCCACTGAAGCTTTCTTT. This gives the protein CASSLVRRPTEAFF. The chain is built from TRBV11-3 and TRBJ1-1, with D unresolved. From germline, CDR1 is SGHNT and CDR2 YENEEA. This CDR3 spans 14 amino acids. V lost 3 bases to trimming and J lost 4 bases, with 12 bases between them.

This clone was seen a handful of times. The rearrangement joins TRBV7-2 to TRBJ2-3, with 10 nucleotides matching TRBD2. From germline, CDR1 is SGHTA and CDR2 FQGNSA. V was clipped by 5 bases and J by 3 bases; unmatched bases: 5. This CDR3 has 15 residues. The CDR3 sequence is CASSRWTSGTDTQYF. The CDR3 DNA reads TGTGCCAGCAGCAGATGGACTAGCGGAACAGATACGCAGTATTTT.

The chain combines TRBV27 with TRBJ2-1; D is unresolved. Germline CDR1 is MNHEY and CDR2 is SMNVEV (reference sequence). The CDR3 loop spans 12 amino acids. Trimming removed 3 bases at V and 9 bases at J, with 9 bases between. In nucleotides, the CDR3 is TGTGCCAGCAGTTTTCGAGGCACTGAGCAGTTCTTC. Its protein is CASSFRGTEQFF.

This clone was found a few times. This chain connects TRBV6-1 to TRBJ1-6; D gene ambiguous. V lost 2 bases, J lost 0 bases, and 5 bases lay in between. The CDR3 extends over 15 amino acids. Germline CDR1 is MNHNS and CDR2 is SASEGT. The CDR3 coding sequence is TGTGCCAGCAGTGAAACGGGCTCCTATAATTCACCCCTCCACTTT. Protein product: CASSETGSYNSPLHF.

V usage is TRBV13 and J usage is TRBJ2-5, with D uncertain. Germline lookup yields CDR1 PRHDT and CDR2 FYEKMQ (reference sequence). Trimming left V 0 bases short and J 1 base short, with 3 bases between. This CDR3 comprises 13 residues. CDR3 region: CASSLGPQETQYF. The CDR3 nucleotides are TGTGCCAGCAGCTTAGGTCCCCAAGAGACCCAGTACTTC.

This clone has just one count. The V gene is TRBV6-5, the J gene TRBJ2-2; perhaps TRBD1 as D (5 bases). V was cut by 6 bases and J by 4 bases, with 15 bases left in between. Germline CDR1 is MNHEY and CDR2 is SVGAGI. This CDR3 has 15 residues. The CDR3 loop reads CASSKDQGITGELFF. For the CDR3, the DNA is TGTGCCAGCAGCAAAGATCAGGGTATCACCGGGGAGCTGTTTTTT.

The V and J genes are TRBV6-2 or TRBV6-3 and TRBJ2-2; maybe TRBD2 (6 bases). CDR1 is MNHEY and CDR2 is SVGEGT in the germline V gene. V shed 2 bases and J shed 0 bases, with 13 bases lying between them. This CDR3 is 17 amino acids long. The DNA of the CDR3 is TGTGCCAGCAGTTACAGGGAACTAGCCACGAACACCGGGGAGCTGTTTTTT. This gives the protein CASSYRELATNTGELFF.

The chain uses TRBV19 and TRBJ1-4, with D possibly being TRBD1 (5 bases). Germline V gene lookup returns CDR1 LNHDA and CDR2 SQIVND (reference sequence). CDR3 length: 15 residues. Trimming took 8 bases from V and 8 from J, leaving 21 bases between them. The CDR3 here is CASRGRGQGAEKLFF. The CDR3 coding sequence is TGTGCCAGTCGCGGACGTGGGCAGGGCGCGGAAAAACTGTTTTTT.

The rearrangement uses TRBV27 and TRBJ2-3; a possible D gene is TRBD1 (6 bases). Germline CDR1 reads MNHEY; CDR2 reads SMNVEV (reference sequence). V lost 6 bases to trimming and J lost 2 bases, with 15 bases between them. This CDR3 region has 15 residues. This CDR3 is CASSHTGYTTDTQYF. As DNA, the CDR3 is TGTGCCAGCAGCCACACAGGGTACACCACAGATACGCAGTATTTT.

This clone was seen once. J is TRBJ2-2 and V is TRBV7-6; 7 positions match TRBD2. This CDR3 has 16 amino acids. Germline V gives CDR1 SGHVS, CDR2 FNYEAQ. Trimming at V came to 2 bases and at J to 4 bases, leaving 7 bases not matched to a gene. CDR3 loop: CASSLFVAGVTGELFF. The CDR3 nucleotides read TGTGCCAGCAGCTTATTTGTGGCGGGAGTCACCGGGGAGCTGTTTTTT. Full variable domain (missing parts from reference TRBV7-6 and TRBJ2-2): GAGVSQSPRYKVTKRGQDVALRCDPISGHVSLYWYRQALGQGPEFLTYFNYEAQQDKSGLPNDRFSAERPEGSISTLTIQRTEQRDSAMYRCASSLFVAGVTGELFFGEGSRLTVL.

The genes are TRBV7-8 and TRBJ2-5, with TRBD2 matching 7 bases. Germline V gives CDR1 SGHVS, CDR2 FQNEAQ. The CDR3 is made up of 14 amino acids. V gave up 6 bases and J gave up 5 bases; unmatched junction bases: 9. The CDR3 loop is CASRRAGEGETQYF. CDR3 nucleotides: TGTGCCAGCAGGAGGGCGGGGGAAGGTGAGACCCAGTACTTC.